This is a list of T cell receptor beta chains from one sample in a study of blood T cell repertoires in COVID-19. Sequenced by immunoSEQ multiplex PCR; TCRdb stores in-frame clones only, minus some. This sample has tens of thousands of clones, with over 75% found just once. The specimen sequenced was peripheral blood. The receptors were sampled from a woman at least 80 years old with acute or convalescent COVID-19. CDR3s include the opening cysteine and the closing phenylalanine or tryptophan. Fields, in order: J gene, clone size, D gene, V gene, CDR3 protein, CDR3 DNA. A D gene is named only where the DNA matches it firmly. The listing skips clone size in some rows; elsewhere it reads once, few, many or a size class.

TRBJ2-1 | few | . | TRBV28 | CASSLRGTYNEQFF | TGTGCCAGCAGTTTACGGGGGACCTACAATGAGCAGTTCTTC
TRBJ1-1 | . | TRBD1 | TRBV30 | CAFASDRDSEAFF | TGTGCCTTTGCTTCGGACCGGGACAGCGAAGCTTTCTTT
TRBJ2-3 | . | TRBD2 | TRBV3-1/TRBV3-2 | CASSQDLAGSTDTQYF | TGTGCCAGCAGCCAAGATCTAGCGGGGAGCACAGATACGCAGTATTTT
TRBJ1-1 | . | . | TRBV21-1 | CASSEREITEAFF | TGTGCCAGCAGCGAAAGGGAGATTACTGAAGCTTTCTTT
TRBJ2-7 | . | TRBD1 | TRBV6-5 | CASSRFDRGQEQYF | TGTGCCAGCAGCAGGTTTGACAGGGGCCAGGAGCAGTACTTC
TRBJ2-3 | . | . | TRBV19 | CASRAPGHPQDTQYF | TGTGCCAGTAGGGCTCCCGGACACCCCCAAGATACGCAGTATTTT
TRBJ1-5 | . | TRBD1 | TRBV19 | CASVGADRAFYNQPQHF | TGTGCCAGTGTAGGGGCGGACAGGGCATTTTACAATCAGCCCCAGCATTTT
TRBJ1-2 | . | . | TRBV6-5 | CASSTMPGDYGYTF | TGTGCCAGCAGTACGATGCCAGGGGACTATGGCTACACCTTC
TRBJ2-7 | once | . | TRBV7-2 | CASSWVGVTNEQYF | TGTGCCAGCAGCTGGGTGGGCGTAACGAACGAGCAGTACTTC
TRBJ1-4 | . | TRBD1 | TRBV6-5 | CASTSTTGGWEKLFF | TGTGCCAGCACAAGCACAACAGGGGGTTGGGAAAAACTGTTTTTT
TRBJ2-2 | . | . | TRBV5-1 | CASSHRQNTGELFF | TGCGCCAGCAGCCACCGACAGAACACCGGGGAGCTGTTTTTT
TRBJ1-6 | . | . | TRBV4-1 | CASSQDYGRSSYNSPLHF | TGCGCCAGCAGCCAAGATTACGGCCGGAGCTCCTATAATTCACCCCTCCACTTT
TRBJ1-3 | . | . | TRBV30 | CAWRIGETGNTIYF | TGTGCCTGGAGAATCGGGGAAACTGGAAACACCATATATTTT
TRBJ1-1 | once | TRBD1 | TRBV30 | CAWSVTGDTEAFF | TGTGCCTGGAGCGTCACAGGGGACACTGAAGCTTTCTTT
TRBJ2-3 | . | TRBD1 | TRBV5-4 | CASRGDRGADTQYF | TGTGCCAGCAGGGGGGACAGGGGGGCAGATACGCAGTATTTT
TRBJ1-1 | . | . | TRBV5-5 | CASSLLDSNTEAFF | TGTGCCAGCAGCTTGTTGGACTCGAACACTGAAGCTTTCTTT
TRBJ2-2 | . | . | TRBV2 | CASKAGTGNTGELFF | TGTGCCAGCAAGGCAGGAACAGGGAACACCGGGGAGCTGTTTTTT
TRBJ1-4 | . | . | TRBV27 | CASSFPGATNEKLFF | TGTGCCAGCAGTTTCCCAGGGGCAACAAATGAAAAACTGTTTTTT
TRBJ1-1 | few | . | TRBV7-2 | CASSYQGRDTEAFF | TGTGCCAGCAGCTACCAGGGAAGGGACACTGAAGCTTTCTTT
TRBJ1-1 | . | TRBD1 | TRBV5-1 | CASSPYRQGKTEAFF | TGCGCCAGCAGCCCCTACCGACAGGGTAAGACTGAAGCTTTCTTT
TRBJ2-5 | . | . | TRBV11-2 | CASSPQAGKGETQYF | TGTGCCAGCAGCCCTCAAGCCGGGAAGGGAGAGACCCAGTACTTC
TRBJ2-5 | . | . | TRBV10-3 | CAISDPDRAGQETQYF | TGTGCCATCAGTGATCCTGACCGGGCGGGCCAAGAGACCCAGTACTTC
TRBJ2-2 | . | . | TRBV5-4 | CASKRARNTGELFF | TGTGCCAGCAAAAGAGCGAGGAACACCGGGGAGCTGTTTTTT
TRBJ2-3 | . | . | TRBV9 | CASSETPRTDTQYF | TGTGCCAGCAGCGAAACACCGCGGACAGATACGCAGTATTTT
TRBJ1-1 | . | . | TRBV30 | CAWGRNRDTEAFF | TGTGCCTGGGGGCGGAACAGGGACACTGAAGCTTTCTTT
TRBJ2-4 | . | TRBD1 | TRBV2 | CASSLAGPGQGKNIQYF | TGTGCCAGCAGTCTAGCTGGACCGGGACAGGGAAAAAACATTCAGTACTTC
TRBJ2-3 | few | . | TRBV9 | CASSVDPHTDTQYF | TGTGCCAGCAGCGTAGATCCCCACACAGATACGCAGTATTTT
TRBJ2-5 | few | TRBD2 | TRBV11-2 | CASSPGLWREQETQYF | TGTGCCAGCAGCCCGGGGCTGTGGCGGGAGCAAGAGACCCAGTACTTC
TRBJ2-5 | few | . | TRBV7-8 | CASSRDGVQETQYF | TGTGCCAGCAGCCGAGACGGGGTTCAAGAGACCCAGTACTTC
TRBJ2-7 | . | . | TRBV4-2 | CASSQQRSGNPYEQYF | TGTGCCAGCAGCCAACAACGGTCGGGGAATCCCTACGAGCAGTACTTC
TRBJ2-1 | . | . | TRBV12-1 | CASSPAGERGVNEQFF | TGTGCCAGCAGCCCTGCCGGGGAGCGGGGGGTCAATGAGCAGTTCTTC
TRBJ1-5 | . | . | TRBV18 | CASSPGAGNSNQPQHF | TGTGCCAGCTCACCAGGGGCCGGCAATAGCAATCAGCCCCAGCATTTT
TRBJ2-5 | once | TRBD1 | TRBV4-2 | CASSQRGGAGETQYF | TGTGCCAGCAGCCAGCGAGGGGGCGCGGGAGAGACCCAGTACTTC
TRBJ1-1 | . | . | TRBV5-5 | CASSFDRNTEAFF | TGTGCCAGCAGCTTCGACAGGAACACTGAAGCTTTCTTT
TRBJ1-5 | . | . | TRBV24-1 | CATSPDGPGGPQHF | TGTGCCACCAGCCCGGACGGCCCGGGGGGGCCCCAGCATTTT
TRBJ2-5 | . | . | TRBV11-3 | CASSPNFMETQYF | TGTGCCAGCAGCCCTAATTTCATGGAGACCCAGTACTTC
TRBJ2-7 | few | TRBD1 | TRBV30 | CAWSGTGYEQYF | TGTGCCTGGAGTGGGACAGGCTACGAGCAGTACTTC
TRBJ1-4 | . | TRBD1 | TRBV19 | CASSLRDRANEKLFF | TGTGCCAGTAGTCTCAGGGACAGGGCGAATGAAAAACTGTTTTTT
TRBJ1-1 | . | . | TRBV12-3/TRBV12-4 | CASSLGGGAEAFF | TGTGCCAGCAGTTTGGGCGGAGGAGCTGAAGCTTTCTTT
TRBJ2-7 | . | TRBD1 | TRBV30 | CAYSRLTGAYEQYF | TGTGCCTACAGTAGGCTGACAGGGGCCTACGAGCAGTACTTC
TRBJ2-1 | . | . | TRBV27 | CASSPELPNNEQFF | TGTGCCAGCAGTCCGGAACTACCGAACAATGAGCAGTTCTTC
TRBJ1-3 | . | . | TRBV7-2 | CASSSIPPDILSGNTIYF | TGTGCCAGCAGCTCAATCCCCCCGGACATCCTCTCTGGAAACACCATATATTTT
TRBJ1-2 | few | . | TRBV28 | CASSLGGIGGYTF | TGTGCCAGCAGTTTGGGAGGGATCGGTGGCTACACCTTC
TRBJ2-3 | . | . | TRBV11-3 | CASSLPSTGADTQYF | TGTGCCAGCAGTTTACCTTCTACGGGGGCAGATACGCAGTATTTT
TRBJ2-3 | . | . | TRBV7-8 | CASSLRGLADTQYF | TGTGCCAGCAGCTTACGGGGGTTGGCAGATACGCAGTATTTT
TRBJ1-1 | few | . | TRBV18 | CASSPLPAGVHTEAFF | TGTGCCAGCTCACCACTACCGGCGGGGGTCCACACTGAAGCTTTCTTT
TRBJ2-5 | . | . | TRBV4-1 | CASSQEGSVGPQYF | TGCGCCAGCAGCCAAGAAGGATCGGTGGGGCCCCAGTACTTC